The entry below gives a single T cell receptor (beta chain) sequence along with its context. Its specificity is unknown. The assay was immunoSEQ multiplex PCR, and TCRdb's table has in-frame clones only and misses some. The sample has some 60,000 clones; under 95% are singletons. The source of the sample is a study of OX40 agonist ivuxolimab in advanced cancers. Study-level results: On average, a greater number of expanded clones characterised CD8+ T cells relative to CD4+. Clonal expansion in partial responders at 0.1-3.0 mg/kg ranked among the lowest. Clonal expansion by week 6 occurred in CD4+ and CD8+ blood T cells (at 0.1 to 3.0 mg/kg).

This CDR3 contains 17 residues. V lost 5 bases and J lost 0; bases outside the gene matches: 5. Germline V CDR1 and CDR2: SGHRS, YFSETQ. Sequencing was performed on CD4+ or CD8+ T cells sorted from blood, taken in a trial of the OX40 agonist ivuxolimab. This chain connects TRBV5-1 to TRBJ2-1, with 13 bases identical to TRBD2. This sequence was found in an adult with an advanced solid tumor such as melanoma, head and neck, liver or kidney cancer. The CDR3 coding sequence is TGCGCCAGCAGTTGGGGACTAGCGGGAAGCTCCTACAATGAGCAGTTCTTC. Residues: CASSWGLAGSSYNEQFF.